A selection of T cell receptor beta chains follows, all from one sample in a study of T cells in Graves' hyperthyroidism and ophthalmopathy. TCRdb used MiXCR to reprocess the multiplex PCR reads, holding one entry per CDR3 protein. The repertoire includes 500,000 to 650,000 distinct CDR3 sequences, about 15% of them detected once, and 12% sits in the top ten. The sequenced material came from blood. The receptors shown here come from a woman aged 50 to 65 with Graves' ophthalmopathy. Both conserved end residues are part of each CDR3. The D gene is left open where the match is weak. Clone size is given for some rows only: seen once, a few or many times, or a class if the clone is expanded.

v_call: TRBV14; j_call: TRBJ2-3; cdr3_length: 13; clone_size: NA; d_call: TRBD2; cdr3_aa: CASSQDFSGRQYF; cdr3_nt: TGTGCCAGCAGCCAAGATTTTAGCGGGAGGCAGTATTTT
v_call: TRBV27; j_call: TRBJ2-3; cdr3_length: 13; clone_size: many; d_call: NA; cdr3_aa: CASSLIGTDTQYF; cdr3_nt: TGCGCCAGCAGCTTAATCGGCACAGATACGCAGTATTTT
v_call: TRBV12-3/TRBV12-4; j_call: TRBJ1-2; cdr3_length: 12; clone_size: few; d_call: NA; cdr3_aa: CASRALADGYTF; cdr3_nt: TGTGCCAGCAGGGCGCTGGCAGATGGCTACACCTTC
v_call: TRBV4-1; j_call: TRBJ2-7; cdr3_length: 14; clone_size: many; d_call: TRBD1; cdr3_aa: CASSQGQGVYEQYF; cdr3_nt: TGCGCCAGCAGCCAGGGGCAGGGGGTATACGAGCAGTACTTC
v_call: TRBV5-8; j_call: TRBJ1-1; cdr3_length: 18; clone_size: few; d_call: TRBD1; cdr3_aa: CASSLVGTGFLLNTEAFF; cdr3_nt: TGTGCCAGCAGCTTGGTTGGGACAGGGTTTTTACTGAACACTGAAGCTTTCTTT
v_call: TRBV5-6; j_call: TRBJ1-1; cdr3_length: 13; clone_size: many; d_call: NA; cdr3_aa: CASSFQGSTEAFF; cdr3_nt: TGTGCCAGCAGCTTTCAGGGGAGCACTGAAGCTTTCTTT
v_call: TRBV6-2/TRBV6-3; j_call: TRBJ1-5; cdr3_length: 13; clone_size: many; d_call: NA; cdr3_aa: CASSPRADQPQHF; cdr3_nt: TGTGCCAGCAGTCCCCGGGCCGATCAGCCCCAGCATTTT
v_call: TRBV28; j_call: TRBJ2-1; cdr3_length: 14; clone_size: NA; d_call: TRBD2; cdr3_aa: CASAFASGTNEQFF; cdr3_nt: TGTGCCAGCGCCTTTGCCAGCGGGACCAATGAGCAGTTCTTC
v_call: TRBV7-9; j_call: TRBJ2-7; cdr3_length: 13; clone_size: many; d_call: NA; cdr3_aa: CASSLFTGHEQYF; cdr3_nt: TGTGCCAGCAGCTTATTTACAGGGCACGAGCAGTACTTC
v_call: TRBV19; j_call: TRBJ1-1; cdr3_length: 15; clone_size: few; d_call: NA; cdr3_aa: CASSFSRGVGTEAFF; cdr3_nt: TGTGCCAGTAGTTTCTCCCGCGGGGTGGGCACTGAAGCTTTCTTT
v_call: TRBV4-3; j_call: TRBJ2-5; cdr3_length: 15; clone_size: many; d_call: NA; cdr3_aa: CASSQSSGTGETQYF; cdr3_nt: TGCGCCAGCAGCCAATCCTCAGGGACCGGGGAGACCCAGTACTTC
v_call: TRBV18; j_call: TRBJ2-5; cdr3_length: 14; clone_size: many; d_call: NA; cdr3_aa: CASSPRRAQETQYF; cdr3_nt: TGTGCCAGCTCACCACGCAGGGCTCAAGAGACCCAGTACTTC
v_call: TRBV20-1; j_call: TRBJ1-1; cdr3_length: 14; clone_size: NA; d_call: TRBD1; cdr3_aa: CSARDQGVETEAFF; cdr3_nt: TGCAGTGCTAGAGATCAGGGGGTAGAGACTGAAGCTTTCTTT
v_call: TRBV27; j_call: TRBJ2-2; cdr3_length: 18; clone_size: few; d_call: TRBD2; cdr3_aa: CASRAGLAGVTNTGELFF; cdr3_nt: TGTGCCAGCAGAGCGGGACTAGCGGGAGTTACGAACACCGGGGAGCTGTTTTTT
v_call: TRBV7-6; j_call: TRBJ2-7; cdr3_length: 16; clone_size: NA; d_call: TRBD1; cdr3_aa: CASSDAGTGEDYEQYF; cdr3_nt: TGTGCCAGCAGCGACGCCGGGACAGGGGAAGACTACGAGCAGTACTTC
v_call: TRBV12-3/TRBV12-4; j_call: TRBJ2-2; cdr3_length: 13; clone_size: many; d_call: TRBD2; cdr3_aa: CASSPTSGGELFF; cdr3_nt: TGTGCCAGCAGCCCGACTAGCGGTGGGGAGCTGTTTTTT
v_call: TRBV18; j_call: TRBJ2-5; cdr3_length: 15; clone_size: few; d_call: TRBD2; cdr3_aa: CASSTLAGGGETQYF; cdr3_nt: TGTGCCAGCTCGACCCTAGCGGGAGGCGGAGAGACCCAGTACTTC
v_call: TRBV7-6; j_call: TRBJ2-5; cdr3_length: 16; clone_size: many; d_call: NA; cdr3_aa: CASSSNTGTWGETQYF; cdr3_nt: TGTGCCAGCAGTTCTAATACCGGGACATGGGGCGAGACCCAGTACTTC
v_call: TRBV7-8; j_call: TRBJ2-5; cdr3_length: 15; clone_size: many; d_call: TRBD1; cdr3_aa: CASSDIRDRVETQYF; cdr3_nt: TGTGCCAGCAGCGATATCCGGGACAGGGTTGAGACCCAGTACTTC
v_call: TRBV7-2; j_call: TRBJ2-5; cdr3_length: 15; clone_size: NA; d_call: NA; cdr3_aa: CASSPSGGSVETQYF; cdr3_nt: TGTGCCAGCAGTCCCTCGGGTGGGTCGGTCGAGACCCAGTACTTC
v_call: TRBV28; j_call: TRBJ2-4; cdr3_length: 15; clone_size: many; d_call: NA; cdr3_aa: CASSLPHLAKNIQYF; cdr3_nt: TGTGCCAGCAGTTTACCTCACCTAGCCAAAAACATTCAGTACTTC
v_call: TRBV11-1; j_call: TRBJ2-3; cdr3_length: 15; clone_size: many; d_call: TRBD2; cdr3_aa: CASSYSGDVEDTQYF; cdr3_nt: TGTGCCAGCAGCTATAGCGGGGACGTGGAAGATACGCAGTATTTT
v_call: TRBV19; j_call: TRBJ2-3; cdr3_length: 16; clone_size: few; d_call: NA; cdr3_aa: CASRTTLTFSTDTQYF; cdr3_nt: TGTGCCAGTAGAACGACATTGACGTTTAGCACAGATACGCAGTATTTT
v_call: TRBV7-8; j_call: TRBJ2-3; cdr3_length: 14; clone_size: many; d_call: NA; cdr3_aa: CASRLSGSTDTQYF; cdr3_nt: TGTGCCAGCCGTCTGAGCGGGAGCACAGATACGCAGTATTTT
v_call: TRBV18; j_call: TRBJ2-7; cdr3_length: 14; clone_size: few; d_call: TRBD1; cdr3_aa: CASSRDRGSDEQYF; cdr3_nt: TGTGCCAGCTCAAGGGACAGGGGATCCGACGAGCAGTACTTC
v_call: TRBV3-1; j_call: TRBJ1-1; cdr3_length: 16; clone_size: once; d_call: NA; cdr3_aa: CASSPAEGDMNTEAFF; cdr3_nt: TGTGCCAGCAGCCCCGCCGAGGGGGACATGAACACTGAAGCTTTCTTT
v_call: TRBV12-3/TRBV12-4; j_call: TRBJ2-7; cdr3_length: 16; clone_size: many; d_call: TRBD2; cdr3_aa: CASSFGLAGVQGEQYF; cdr3_nt: TGTGCCAGCAGTTTTGGCCTAGCGGGAGTTCAGGGCGAGCAGTACTTC
v_call: TRBV7-2; j_call: TRBJ2-2; cdr3_length: 15; clone_size: many; d_call: NA; cdr3_aa: CASSLGRENTGELFF; cdr3_nt: TGTGCCAGCAGCTTGGGGCGGGAGAACACCGGGGAGCTGTTTTTT
v_call: TRBV7-3; j_call: TRBJ2-7; cdr3_length: 13; clone_size: many; d_call: NA; cdr3_aa: CASSLSSGGEQYF; cdr3_nt: TGTGCCAGCAGCTTAAGTTCCGGTGGCGAGCAGTACTTC
v_call: TRBV5-1; j_call: TRBJ1-1; cdr3_length: 16; clone_size: many; d_call: NA; cdr3_aa: CASSLGPGRAGTEAFF; cdr3_nt: TGCGCCAGCAGCTTGGGTCCAGGCCGGGCGGGGACTGAAGCTTTCTTT
v_call: TRBV28; j_call: TRBJ1-1; cdr3_length: 16; clone_size: many; d_call: NA; cdr3_aa: CASSGPRFGVGPEAFF; cdr3_nt: TGTGCCAGCAGTGGCCCACGGTTTGGCGTTGGCCCTGAAGCTTTCTTT
v_call: TRBV7-9; j_call: TRBJ2-7; cdr3_length: 16; clone_size: many; d_call: TRBD2; cdr3_aa: CASSPGHSGSWYEQYF; cdr3_nt: TGTGCCAGCAGCCCAGGCCATAGCGGGAGCTGGTACGAGCAGTACTTC
v_call: TRBV3-1; j_call: TRBJ1-4; cdr3_length: 14; clone_size: many; d_call: NA; cdr3_aa: CASSQLGGGEKLFF; cdr3_nt: TGTGCCAGCAGCCAATTGGGAGGAGGGGAAAAACTGTTTTTT